The 30 T cell receptor beta chains reported below all come from one sample, sequenced in a study of radiation and T cells in renal cell carcinoma. Libraries were prepared by immunoSEQ multiplex PCR; TCRdb keeps only in-frame clonotypes and omits some of them. The data show over 120,000 clones, with approximately 86% seen just once and around 17% held by the top ten. The time point was: blood 4 weeks post-SBRT, at nephrectomy. Treatment given: 15 Gy SBRT to primary tumor, nephrectomy 4 weeks later. The source material was blood, sampled from a patient whose treatment included radiotherapy and nephrectomy. The origin of the receptors is a woman aged 50 to 65 with renal cell carcinoma.

The chain links TRBV16 to TRBJ1-1, with 10 bases identical to TRBD1. The CDR3 is 13 amino acids. Germline V CDR1 and CDR2: KGHSY, FQNENV. The junction had 0 bases not matched to a gene; V was cut back by 4 bases and J by 4 bases. CDR3 nucleotides: TGTGCCAGCAGCCGGACAGGGGGCACTGAAGCTTTCTTT. Amino acids: CASSRTGGTEAFF.

This clone was detected only once. This chain connects TRBV5-1 to TRBJ2-7; D is perhaps TRBD2 (6 bases). The germline V gene has CDR1 SGHRS and CDR2 YFSETQ. V was pared by 4 bases and J by 2 bases, with 16 bases between. CDR3 length: 15 amino acids. The chain's CDR3 is CASSLGGVDAYEQYF. The CDR3 nucleotides read TGCGCCAGCAGCCTTGGAGGGGTGGACGCCTACGAGCAGTACTTC.

The rearrangement links TRBV25-1 to TRBJ2-5; 8 nucleotides match TRBD1. In germline, CDR1 is MGHDK, CDR2 SYGVNS. Trimming at V came to 5 bases and at J to 1 base, leaving 6 bases not matched to a gene. The CDR3 totals 15 residues. The CDR3 region has the DNA TGTGCCAGCAGTCAACCGACAGGGGCCCAAGAGACCCAGTACTTC. It translates to CASSQPTGAQETQYF. Filled out from reference TRBV25-1 and TRBJ2-5, the complete variable domain reads EADIYQTPRYLVIGTGKKITLECSQTMGHDKMYWYQQDPGMELHLIHYSYGVNSTEKGDLSSESTVSRIRTEHFPLTLESARPSHTSQYLCASSQPTGAQETQYFGPGTRLLVL.

The chain joins TRBV28 to TRBJ1-1; 7 bases map to TRBD1. This CDR3 has 14 residues. The junction had 4 bases not matched to a gene; V was cut back by 6 bases and J by 0 bases. Germline values: CDR1 MDHEN, CDR2 SYDVKM. The CDR3 sequence is CASSLGTVNTEAFF. In nucleotides, the CDR3 is TGTGCCAGCAGCTTGGGGACAGTGAACACTGAAGCTTTCTTT.

The chain has TRBV5-1 and TRBJ2-7; 8 nucleotides align to TRBD2. This CDR3 contains 14 residues. The germline V gene encodes CDR1 SGHRS and CDR2 YFSETQ. With V trimmed by 0 bases and J by 7 bases, 6 bases remained unmatched. CDR3 in amino acids: CASSLAGGPEEQYF. Written as DNA, the CDR3 is TGCGCCAGCAGCTTGGCGGGGGGGCCGGAAGAGCAGTACTTC.

The CDR3 here is CASSYGVGDTQYF. CDR3 bases: TGTGCCAGCAGTTACGGGGTTGGAGATACGCAGTATTTT. The V call is TRBV6-6, the J call TRBJ2-3; no clear D gene. Germline CDR1 MNHNY, CDR2 SVGAGI (reference sequence). V was clipped by 2 bases and J by 5 bases, with 8 bases between them. This CDR3 has 13 residues.

The chain links TRBV28 to TRBJ1-5; D not certain. The V end was cut by 2 bases, the J end by 3 bases, with 14 bases between. This CDR3 region has 16 residues. Germline loops: CDR1 MDHEN, CDR2 SYDVKM. The CDR3: CASSLPSRNPNQPQHF. DNA of the CDR3: TGTGCCAGCAGTTTACCCTCCCGGAACCCCAATCAGCCCCAGCATTTT.

CDR3 in amino acids: CASSQNTGTANTEAFF. The DNA for the CDR3 is TGCGCCAGCAGTCAAAATACCGGGACAGCAAACACTGAAGCTTTCTTT. The V and J genes are TRBV5-1 and TRBJ1-1, with TRBD1 identical over 7 bases. This CDR3 has 16 residues. The V and J ends lost 5 bases and 2 bases, in that order; junction bases with no gene match: 12. The germline gives CDR1 SGHRS, CDR2 YFSETQ.

The chain couples TRBV18 to TRBJ2-7, with 9 bases lining up with TRBD1. V lost 4 bases, J lost 6 bases, and 7 bases stayed unmatched. The length of the CDR3 is 14 residues. Germline V gives CDR1 KGHSH, CDR2 LQKENI. The CDR3 region is CASSLRTGAGEQYF. DNA for the CDR3: TGTGCCAGCTCACTCCGGACAGGGGCGGGCGAGCAGTACTTC.

This sequence joins TRBV30 and TRBJ2-5; D is unclear. The last part of the DNA fits TRBJ2-7 better; the J call may be wrong. Germline V lookup: CDR1 GTSNPN, CDR2 SVGIG (reference sequence). The CDR3 length is 14 residues. CDR3 DNA: TGTGCCTGGAACCTTGGGGAAGGGTCCTACGAGCAGTACTTC. Translation: CAWNLGEGSYEQYF.

CDR3 sequence reads: CAWRASHRSQEMYGYTF. DNA for the CDR3: TGTGCCTGGAGGGCCTCTCACCGTTCACAGGAAATGTATGGCTACACCTTC. The V gene is TRBV30, the J gene TRBJ1-2; perhaps TRBD1 as D (5 bases). The length of the CDR3 is 17 residues. Germline V lookup: CDR1 GTSNPN, CDR2 SVGIG (reference sequence). The V and J ends lost 3 bases and 5 bases respectively, with 25 bases between them. Filled out from reference TRBV30 and TRBJ1-2, the complete variable domain reads SQTIHQWPATLVQPVGSPLSLECTVEGTSNPNLYWYRQAAGRGLQLLFYSVGIGQISSEVPQNLSASRPQDRQFILSSKKLLLSDSGFYLCAWRASHRSQEMYGYTFGSGTRLTVV.

The chain joins TRBV18 to TRBJ1-1, with 7 positions matching TRBD1. Germline trimming cut 3 bases from V and 3 bases from J; bases unmatched to any gene: 1. Looked up from germline, CDR1 is KGHSH and CDR2 is LQKENI. CDR3 length: 13 residues. CDR3 DNA: TGTGCCAGCTCACCGCAGGGGGACACTGAAGCTTTCTTT. It encodes CASSPQGDTEAFF.

This clone showed up just once. J is TRBJ2-5 and V is TRBV9; possibly TRBD1 for D (5 bases). V lost 0 bases, J lost 3 bases, and 9 bases lay in between. CDR1 and CDR2 from the germline V gene are SGDLS and YYNGEE. This CDR3 comprises 14 residues. This chain's CDR3 is CASSVGIGEETQYF. DNA for the CDR3: TGTGCCAGCAGCGTAGGGATAGGGGAAGAGACCCAGTACTTC. The full variable domain, its missing parts supplied by reference TRBV9 and TRBJ2-5, is DSGVTQTPKHLITATGQRVTLRCSPRSGDLSVYWYQQSLDQGLQFLIQYYNGEERAKGNILERFSAQQFPDLHSELNLSSLELGDSALYFCASSVGIGEETQYFGPGTRLLVL.

This chain uses TRBV28 with TRBJ2-7, with 7 nucleotides matching TRBD1. This CDR3 has 15 amino acids. V shed 6 bases and J 2 bases; nucleotides not matched to a gene: 10. Germline loops: CDR1 MDHEN, CDR2 SYDVKM. The CDR3 bases are TGTGCCAGCAGCCCAAGGACAGGAATTACCTACGAGCAGTACTTC. This sequence encodes CASSPRTGITYEQYF.

The chain uses TRBV6-5 and TRBJ2-7; 7 positions agree with TRBD1. Germline CDR1 reads MNHEY; CDR2 reads SVGAGI. The CDR3 is 14 amino acids. V lost 3 bases, J lost 2 bases, and 4 bases stayed unmatched. DNA of the CDR3: TGTGCCAGCAGTTATGGGGACAGAACCTACGAGCAGTACTTC. Amino acids: CASSYGDRTYEQYF.

There are a few counts of this clone. The chain carries TRBV28 and TRBJ1-5; D unresolved. Trimming cost V 5 bases and J 2 bases, with 10 bases left between them. The germline V gene has CDR1 MDHEN and CDR2 SYDVKM. The CDR3 length is 14 residues. CDR3 sequence reads: CASSLDTRNQPQHF. The DNA for the CDR3 is TGTGCCAGCAGTCTCGACACTCGCAATCAGCCCCAGCATTTT.

This clone has a handful of counts. The chain joins TRBV10-3 to TRBJ1-1, with D maybe TRBD1 (5 bases). The germline V gene has CDR1 ENHRY and CDR2 SYGVKD. V was cut by 7 bases and J by 1 base, with 10 bases left in between. The length of the CDR3 is 13 residues. The CDR3 loop is CAITSGQNTEAFF. The CDR3 DNA sequence: TGTGCCATCACCTCCGGACAGAACACTGAAGCTTTCTTT.

This chain uses TRBV25-1 with TRBJ1-2, with TRBD1 matching 8 bases. Trimming took 6 bases from V and 8 from J; bases not matched to a gene: 8. This CDR3 region has 13 residues. Germline V lookup: CDR1 MGHDK, CDR2 SYGVNS. For the CDR3, the DNA is TGTGCCAGCAGGACGACAGGGGAAGGCGGCTACACCTTC. Its protein product is CASRTTGEGGYTF.

This chain links TRBV11-3 with TRBJ1-6; D remains ambiguous. CDR1 SGHNT and CDR2 YENEEA come from the germline V gene. This CDR3 is 13 amino acids long. V was clipped by 0 bases and J by 11 bases, with 8 bases between them. The CDR3: CASSLDRGAPLHF. CDR3 coding DNA: TGTGCCAGCAGCTTAGATCGTGGGGCACCCCTCCACTTT.

V gene TRBV6-1 combines with J gene TRBJ1-1; D is unresolved. The CDR3 covers 14 residues. CDR1 and CDR2 (germline): MNHNS, SASEGT. V lost 4 bases, J lost 2 bases, and 11 bases lay in between. CDR3 residues: CASSARNPNTEAFF. DNA of the CDR3: TGTGCCAGCAGTGCGAGGAACCCTAACACTGAAGCTTTCTTT.

The V call is TRBV21-1, the J call TRBJ1-5; the table's D call of TRBD1 was not tested on the DNA. TRBV21-1 is marked as a pseudogene. The CDR3 contains 18 residues. DNA of the CDR3: TGTGCCAGCAGCAAAGTGTCTTCGACAGGGCATTGCAATCAGCCCCAGCATTTT. The encoded protein is CASSKVSSTGHCNQPQHF.

This clone turned up a few times. The CDR3 nucleotides are TGTGCCAGCAGCTCCCCCCCCGGGTCCAGGGACAATGAGCAGTTCTTC. Protein product: CASSSPPGSRDNEQFF. This chain uses TRBV13 with TRBJ2-1; maybe TRBD1 (5 bases). The germline V and J ends were trimmed by 4 bases and 5 bases, with 18 bases remaining between them. The germline CDR1 and CDR2 sequences are PRHDT and FYEKMQ (reference sequence). CDR3 length: 16 amino acids. Full variable domain (missing parts from reference TRBV13 and TRBJ2-1): AAGVIQSPRHLIKEKRETATLKCYPIPRHDTVYWYQQGPGQDPQFLISFYEKMQSDKGSIPDRFSAQQFSDYHSELNMSSLELGDSALYFCASSSPPGSRDNEQFFGPGTRLTVL.

On this clone: This same CDR3 is encoded by further DNA sequences in the sample. This chain links TRBV5-4 with TRBJ2-3, with D unclear. The ends were cut back, 1 base at V and 0 bases at J, with 0 bases in the middle. Germline V CDR1 and CDR2: SGHNT, YYREEE (reference sequence). The CDR3 length is 12 residues. CDR3 region: CASSLSTDTQYF. CDR3 nucleotide sequence: TGTGCCAGCAGCTTGAGCACAGATACGCAGTATTTT.

This chain uses TRBV11-2 with TRBJ2-7; TRBD2 matches 7 bases. CDR1 is SGHAT, CDR2 FQNNGV, per germline. CDR3 length equals 18 residues. The V segment lost 5 bases and the J segment 4 bases; nucleotides outside the gene matches: 20. The CDR3 DNA is TGTGCCAGCAGCCCCCTAGGGAGGGGTCGAAGAGAGGGGTACGAGCAGTACTTC. Translating gives CASSPLGRGRREGYEQYF.

The chain carries TRBV6-5 and TRBJ1-6; D is undetermined. This CDR3 has 11 amino acids. CDR1 and CDR2 (germline): MNHEY, SVGAGI. The V and J ends lost 8 bases and 7 bases respectively, with 6 bases between them. The CDR3 DNA follows: TGTGCCAGCGACGACAATTCACCCCTCCACTTT. The encoded protein is CASDDNSPLHF.

The CDR3 here is CASRSQANSPLHF. In nucleotides, the CDR3 is TGTGCCAGCAGGTCCCAGGCCAATTCACCCCTCCACTTT. V is TRBV2 and J is TRBJ1-6; D unresolved. The germline V gene encodes CDR1 SNHLY and CDR2 FYNNEI. The CDR3 consists of 13 residues. Trimming removed 6 bases at V and 7 bases at J, with 10 bases between.

The chain couples TRBV7-2 to TRBJ2-7, with D perhaps given as TRBD1 or TRBD2 (5 bases each). CDR3 length: 14 residues. CDR1 and CDR2 from the germline V gene are SGHTA and FQGNSA. V was trimmed by 5 bases and J by 2 bases, leaving 13 bases between them. Here the CDR3 reads CASSVRDPTYEQYF. CDR3 coding DNA: TGTGCCAGCAGCGTCCGGGACCCAACCTACGAGCAGTACTTC.

The rearrangement joins TRBV11-2 to TRBJ2-7; the match to TRBD2 covers 8 bases. In germline, CDR1 is SGHAT, CDR2 FQNNGV. This CDR3 region has 16 residues. J gave up 2 bases and V 4 bases, and 10 bases lay outside the gene matches. The CDR3 protein is CASSSNWAGGPYEQYF. Written as DNA, the CDR3 is TGTGCCAGCAGCTCTAACTGGGCGGGAGGCCCCTACGAGCAGTACTTC.

The chain links TRBV7-2 to TRBJ1-2, with D perhaps matching TRBD1 (5 bases). CDR1 is SGHTA and CDR2 is FQGNSA in the germline V gene. Trimming took 2 bases from V and 7 from J, leaving 20 bases between them. CDR3 length equals 16 residues. This CDR3 is CASSLSGSGEWGGYTF. CDR3 nucleotide sequence: TGTGCCAGCAGCTTATCCGGGTCGGGGGAGTGGGGTGGCTACACCTTC.

V gene TRBV18 combines with J gene TRBJ2-7; D not certain. The CDR3 loop spans 14 amino acids. Per the germline V gene, CDR1 is KGHSH and CDR2 is LQKENI. With 2 bases removed from V and 1 base from J, the gap between germline ends came to 9 bases. CDR3 region: CASSPTAASYEQYF. CDR3 nucleotides: TGTGCCAGCTCACCAACGGCGGCTTCCTACGAGCAGTACTTC.